These 10 T cell receptor beta chains were sequenced from one sample in a study of cytomegalovirus exposure and HLA in healthy donors. The PCR employed 60 Vbeta primers together with 13 Jbeta primers. The table came from immunoSEQ multiplex PCR; TCRdb's copy has only in-frame clones and leaves some out. This table has about 230,000 clones, 85% appearing once. Sequences were obtained from PBMCs. All receptors derive from a girl aged 2-9 years in good health and CMV-seronegative.

The chain uses TRBV5-1 and TRBJ1-3; D call uncertain. Trimming cost V 0 bases and J 0 bases, with 4 bases left between them. The CDR3 is made up of 14 amino acids. Germline values: CDR1 SGHRS, CDR2 YFSETQ. The CDR3 protein is CASSLGPSGNTIYF. CDR3 in DNA: TGCGCCAGCAGCTTGGGGCCCTCTGGAAACACCATATATTTT. Filled out from reference TRBV5-1 and TRBJ1-3, the complete variable domain reads KAGVTQTPRYLIKTRGQQVTLSCSPISGHRSVSWYQQTPGQGLQFLFEYFSETQRNKGNFPGRFSGRQFSNSRSEMNVSTLELGDSALYLCASSLGPSGNTIYFGEGSWLTVV.

V usage is TRBV23-1 and J usage is TRBJ2-7; D might be TRBD2 (5 bases). Being an ORF, TRBV23-1 has a function that is uncertain. V was cut by 0 bases and J by 4 bases, with 16 bases left in between. The CDR3 contains 16 residues. The CDR3 is CASSQSYGPGRYEQYF. The CDR3 bases are TGCGCCAGCAGTCAATCCTACGGACCGGGAAGGTACGAGCAGTACTTC.

This chain joins TRBV2 and TRBJ2-7; D is possibly TRBD2 (5 bases). The CDR3 sequence is 12 residues long. The ends were cut back, 4 bases at V and 4 bases at J, with 8 bases in the middle. Germline V gene data show CDR1 as SNHLY and CDR2 as FYNNEI. The CDR3, as DNA: TGTGCCAGCAGTGCAACTAGTTACGAGCAGTACTTC. Encoded protein: CASSATSYEQYF.

The rearrangement links TRBV16 to TRBJ2-2; 12 bases line up with TRBD2. Per germline, CDR1 KGHSY and CDR2 FQNENV. With V trimmed by 4 bases and J by 4 bases, 4 bases remained unmatched. The CDR3 covers 16 residues. The CDR3 DNA reads TGTGCCAGCAGCCGGAGGACTAGCGGGATCACCGGGGAGCTGTTTTTT. Encoded protein: CASSRRTSGITGELFF.

The rearrangement uses TRBV6-1 and TRBJ1-2; 10 nucleotides line up with TRBD1. Germline V gives CDR1 MNHNS, CDR2 SASEGT. Unmatched junction bases numbered 3, after V lost 5 bases and J lost 0 bases. The CDR3 has 15 amino acids. The CDR3 bases are TGTGCCAGCAGTAGAGGGACAGGGGCTAACTATGGCTACACCTTC. Its protein product is CASSRGTGANYGYTF.

The rearrangement joins TRBV6-5 to TRBJ2-7; 7 nucleotides match TRBD1. Per the germline V gene, CDR1 is MNHEY and CDR2 is SVGAGI. The CDR3 runs 14 residues. V lost 5 bases to trimming and J lost 6 bases; unmatched junction nucleotides: 10. The CDR3 protein is CASSRPTGRGEQYF. The CDR3 DNA follows: TGTGCCAGCAGTCGCCCGACAGGGAGAGGCGAGCAGTACTTC.

The J gene is TRBJ2-7, the V gene TRBV6-5; TRBD1 matches 8 bases. V lost 6 bases to trimming and J lost 3 bases; unmatched junction nucleotides: 7. Germline loops: CDR1 MNHEY, CDR2 SVGAGI. The CDR3 is made up of 14 amino acids. CDR3 sequence reads: CASSLWTGNYEQYF. The CDR3, as DNA: TGTGCCAGCAGCCTATGGACAGGGAACTACGAGCAGTACTTC.

This rearrangement joins TRBV7-3 to TRBJ2-1; 12 nucleotides line up with TRBD2. CDR3 size: 15 residues. V dropped 3 bases and J dropped 4; count of bases not matched to a gene: 1. In germline, CDR1 is SGHTA, CDR2 FQGTGA. The CDR3 bases are TGTGCCAGCAGCTTCACTAGCGGGGGGTACAATGAGCAGTTCTTC. Its protein is CASSFTSGGYNEQFF.

This rearrangement joins TRBV14 to TRBJ1-2, with no clear D. The CDR3 is made up of 13 amino acids. V was shortened by 6 bases and J by 4 bases, with 12 bases between the two germline ends. Per germline, CDR1 SGHDN and CDR2 FVKESK. The CDR3 nucleotides are TGTGCCAGCAGTAGGAGTTTCGGCTATGGCTACACCTTC. Protein sequence: CASSRSFGYGYTF.

The chain couples TRBV9 to TRBJ1-3; D unclear. Trimming cost V 0 bases and J 0 bases, with 13 bases left between them. Germline assignment: CDR1 SGDLS and CDR2 YYNGEE. This CDR3 region has 17 residues. CDR3 in amino acids: CASSVVPGAASGNTIYF. In nucleotides, the CDR3 is TGTGCCAGCAGCGTAGTTCCCGGTGCCGCCTCTGGAAACACCATATATTTT.